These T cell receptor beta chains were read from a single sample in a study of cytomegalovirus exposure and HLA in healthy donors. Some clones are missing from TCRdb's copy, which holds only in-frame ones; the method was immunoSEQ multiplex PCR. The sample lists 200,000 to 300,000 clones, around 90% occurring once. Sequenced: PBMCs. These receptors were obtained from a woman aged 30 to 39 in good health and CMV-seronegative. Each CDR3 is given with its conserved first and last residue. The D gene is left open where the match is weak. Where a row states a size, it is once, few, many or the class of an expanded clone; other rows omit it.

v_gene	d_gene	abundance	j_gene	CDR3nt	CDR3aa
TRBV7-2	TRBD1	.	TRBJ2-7	TGTGCCAGCAGCTTAGGACAGGGGGTCTACGAGCAGTACTTC	CASSLGQGVYEQYF
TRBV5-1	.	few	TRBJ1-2	TGCGCCAGCACCTCTTTAGGGGCTAACTATGGCTACACCTTC	CASTSLGANYGYTF
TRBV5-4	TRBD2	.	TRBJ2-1	TGTGCCAGCAGCGAGGTAGCGGGGTCCTACAATGAGCAGTTCTTC	CASSEVAGSYNEQFF
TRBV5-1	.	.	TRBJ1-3	TGCGCCAGCAGCTTGGACGGATTCTCTGGAAACACCATATATTTT	CASSLDGFSGNTIYF
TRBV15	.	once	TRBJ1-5	TGTGCCACCAGCCCTACACGTAATAGCAATCAGCCCCAGCATTTT	CATSPTRNSNQPQHF
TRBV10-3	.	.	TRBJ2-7	TGTGCCATCAGTGGATCCGCGGGTTTCTACGAGCAGTACTTC	CAISGSAGFYEQYF
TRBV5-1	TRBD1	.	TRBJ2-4	TGCGCCAGCAGCAGAGAACAGGGGGCGGCCAAAAACATTCAGTACTTC	CASSREQGAAKNIQYF
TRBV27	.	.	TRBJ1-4	TGTGCCAGCAGGGCGGGGGTAGGCTTTTCTACTGAAAAACTGTTTTTT	CASRAGVGFSTEKLFF
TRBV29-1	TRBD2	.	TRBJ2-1	TGCAGCGTTGTAGGCCCTAGGGCTAGCGGCTCCTACAATGAGCAGTTCTTC	CSVVGPRASGSYNEQFF
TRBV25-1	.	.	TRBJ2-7	TGTGCCAGCAGTGAATTGTCTAGGATTGACTTC	CASSELSRIDF
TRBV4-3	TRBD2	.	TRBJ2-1	TGCGCCAGCAGCCAAGATCATCCGGGGGGGAATGAGCAGTTCTTC	CASSQDHPGGNEQFF
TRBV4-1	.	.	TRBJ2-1	TGCGCCAGCAGCCAATTGGGGCCCGAGCAGTTCTTC	CASSQLGPEQFF
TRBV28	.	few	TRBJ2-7	TGTGCCAGCAGTTTTCAGAACTACGAGCAGTACTTC	CASSFQNYEQYF
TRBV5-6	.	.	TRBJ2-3	TGTGCCAGCAGCTTGAGGAGGTGGATTCAAACAGATACGCAGTATTTT	CASSLRRWIQTDTQYF
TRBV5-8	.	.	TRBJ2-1	TGTGCCAGCAGCTTGGCCCTCATTTCGAGCTCCTACAATGAGCAGTTCTTC	CASSLALISSSYNEQFF
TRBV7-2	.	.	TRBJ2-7	TGTGCCAGCAGCTTGTCTAGGTCCTACGAGCAGTACTTC	CASSLSRSYEQYF
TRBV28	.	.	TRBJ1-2	TGTGCCAGCAGTTCAGGGTTCTATGGCTACACCTTC	CASSSGFYGYTF
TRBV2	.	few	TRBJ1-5	TGTGCCAGCAGTGACGGGACTCCCATTGGTTATAGCAATCAGCCCCAGCATTTT	CASSDGTPIGYSNQPQHF
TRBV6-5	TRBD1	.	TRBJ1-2	TGTGCCAGCAGATCCCGGACAGGGGGCTATGGCTACACCTTC	CASRSRTGGYGYTF
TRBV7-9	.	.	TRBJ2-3	TGTGCCAGCAGCGCCAGTCCTACCAGTACCACAGATACGCAGTATTTT	CASSASPTSTTDTQYF
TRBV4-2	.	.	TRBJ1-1	TGTGCCAGCAGCCAGCCACGGGGTGGCACTGAAGCTTTCTTT	CASSQPRGGTEAFF
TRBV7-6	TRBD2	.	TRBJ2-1	TGTGCCAGCAGCTTACCTAAGGCCCTAGCGGGAGCGGAAAATGAGCAGTTCTTC	CASSLPKALAGAENEQFF
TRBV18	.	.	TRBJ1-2	TGTGCCAGCTCACCACCGAGCGTTGCAGCTAACTATGGCTACACCTTC	CASSPPSVAANYGYTF
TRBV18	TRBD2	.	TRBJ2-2	TGTGCCAGCTCATCGAGACTAGCTCTAACCGGGGAGCTGTTTTTT	CASSSRLALTGELFF
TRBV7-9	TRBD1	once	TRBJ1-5	TGTGCCAGCAGCTGGGACAGGGAGAGCAATCAGCCCCAGCATTTT	CASSWDRESNQPQHF
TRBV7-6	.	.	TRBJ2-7	TGTGCCAGCAGCTCCCGGGGGTCCTCCTACGAGCAGTACTTC	CASSSRGSSYEQYF
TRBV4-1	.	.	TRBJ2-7	TGCGCCAGCAGCTCTCAAATGGCCGGGGTTGTGTCCTACGAGCAGTACTTC	CASSSQMAGVVSYEQYF
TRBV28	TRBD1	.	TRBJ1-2	TGTGCCAGCAGTTTCCTAGAGGGACAGGGGGCGGTTGGCTACACCTTC	CASSFLEGQGAVGYTF
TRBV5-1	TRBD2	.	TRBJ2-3	TGCGCCAGCAGCCCGGGACTAGCCGGTGTCAATGGAGATACGCAGTATTTT	CASSPGLAGVNGDTQYF
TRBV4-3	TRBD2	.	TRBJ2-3	TGCGCCAGCAGCCTGGGACTAGCTGCCAGAGATACGCAGTATTTT	CASSLGLAARDTQYF
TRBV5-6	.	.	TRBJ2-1	TGTGCCAGCAGCCTAGAGGGTAAGTGGGTCTACAATGAGCAGTTCTTC	CASSLEGKWVYNEQFF
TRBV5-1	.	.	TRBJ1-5	TGCGCCAGCAGCTTGGAAGGTAATAGCAATCAGCCCCAGCATTTT	CASSLEGNSNQPQHF
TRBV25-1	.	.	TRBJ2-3	TGTGCCAGCAGTGATCCCAAAAGGTTGGATACGCAGTATTTT	CASSDPKRLDTQYF
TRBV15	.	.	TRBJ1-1	TGTGCCACCAGCGAAACCCGGAAGAACACTGAAGCTTTCTTT	CATSETRKNTEAFF
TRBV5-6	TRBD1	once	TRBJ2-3	TGTGCCAGCAGCCCGACAGGGGTCGATACGCAGTATTTT	CASSPTGVDTQYF
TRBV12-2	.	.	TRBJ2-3	TGTGCAAGTCGCTTAGTCTCCGGACAGGGAAGCACAGATACGCAGTATTTT	CASRLVSGQGSTDTQYF
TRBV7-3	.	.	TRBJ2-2	TGTGCCAGCAGCTTAATGGCGGGAAGCACCGGGGAGCTGTTTTTT	CASSLMAGSTGELFF
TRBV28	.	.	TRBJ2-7	TGTGCCAGCAGTTTATGGTCCTACGAGCAGTACTTC	CASSLWSYEQYF
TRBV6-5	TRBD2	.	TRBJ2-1	TGTGCCAGCAGTTACTTTGGGACTAGCGGGCGCAATGAGCAGTTCTTC	CASSYFGTSGRNEQFF
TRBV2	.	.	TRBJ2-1	TGTGCCAGCAGTGAAATACTAGTGGAGAGTGAGCAGTTCTTC	CASSEILVESEQFF